Described below is a single T cell receptor beta chain sequence and its context. V was cut by 2 bases and J by 6 bases, with 22 bases left in between. CDR3 size: 18 residues. Per the germline V gene, CDR1 is WSHSY and CDR2 is SAAADI. The data originate from a study of technical replicates of blood from a few donors. Some clones are missing from TCRdb's copy, which holds only in-frame ones; the method was immunoSEQ multiplex PCR. The sample comprises about 89,000 clones, about 94% of which are singletons, and 0.2% to 0.25% rests with the top ten. The clonotype comes from a human donor in good health. J is TRBJ2-2 and V is TRBV10-2, with D possibly TRBD2 on 6 matching bases. Sequences were obtained from T cells isolated from PBMCs. The DNA of the CDR3 is TGCGCCAGCAGTGAGCCCTCGTCCTGGGAGGCGGGCGCCGGGGAGCTGTTTTTT. Amino acid sequence: CASSEPSSWEAGAGELFF.